What follows describes a single T cell receptor beta chain. V was pared by 4 bases and J by 1 base, with 5 bases of the junction left unmatched. Germline assignment: CDR1 SGHTA and CDR2 FQGTGA. The CDR3 length is 17 residues. The data belong to a study of blood T cells in healthy people across ages. Next came a second PCR, run for about 6 to 12 cycles, which used a sample-barcoded 5' primer along with a J-beta primer mix. Each CDR3 protein is one row after TCRdb ran MiXCR on the 5' RACE reads. The sample consists of around 1,800,000 distinct CDR3 sequences, about 39% of them appearing once. Researchers collected about 9.6 milliliters of peripheral blood from every single donor.

The receptor was isolated from a human donor in good health. Sequenced input: blood. V gene TRBV7-3 combines with J gene TRBJ2-3, with 13 bases aligning to TRBD2. The CDR3 DNA is TGTGCCAGCAGCTGGGGACTAGCGGGGACTGGCACAGATACGCAGTATTTT. This sequence encodes CASSWGLAGTGTDTQYF.